This T cell receptor (beta chain) was captured in a study of T cells after posttransplantation cyclophosphamide. Study observations and caveats: Later blood repertoires were often dominated by clones from the donor CD8+ memory compartment.

CDR3 length: 15 amino acids. Germline trimming cut 5 bases from V and 0 bases from J; bases unmatched to any gene: 3. Per germline, CDR1 SGHTA and CDR2 FQGTGA. In this sample, this clone turned up many times. Its matching antigen is unknown. The data were produced by immunoSEQ multiplex PCR, yet TCRdb's version contains in-frame clones alone and is incomplete. The sample yields around 25,000 clones, without any singletons. V usage is TRBV7-3 and J usage is TRBJ2-3; 9 nucleotides agree with TRBD2. The sequence came from a woman aged 55 to 70 in good health, CMV-negative, and a related stem cell transplant donor. Input material: PBMCs. The CDR3 nucleotides are TGTGCCAGCAGCCCCACTAGCGGGAGCACAGATACGCAGTATTTT. The encoded protein is CASSPTSGSTDTQYF.